Listed below are T cell receptor beta chains from one sample, sequenced in a study of CD8 T cells in ankylosing spondylitis. TCRdb itself ran the 5' RACE reads through MiXCR, one entry per CDR3 protein. The sample carries hundreds of thousands of distinct CDR3 sequences, over 9.5% recorded once. The sequencing input was blood, either unsorted or a sorted T cell fraction (not recorded which). The receptors come from a male donor with ankylosing spondylitis or in good health (not recorded which). The CDR3 runs from the conserved cysteine through the conserved F or W. D genes are given only for firm matches. Size is stated for part of the rows, as once, few or many counts, or as a class when the clone is expanded.

>TRBV7-2|many|TRBJ2-1|TRBD2
CASSTREGGFYNEQFF
TGTGCCAGCAGCACCCGGGAGGGGGGGTTCTACAATGAGCAGTTCTTC
>TRBV20-1|many|TRBJ2-1|TRBD2
CSARDPMNAGTSGRSMVGEQFF
TGCAGTGCTAGAGATCCGATGAACGCCGGGACTAGCGGGCGTTCCATGGTTGGGGAGCAGTTCTTC
>TRBV5-1|few|TRBJ2-7|TRBD2
CASSLAGGVEQYF
TGCGCCAGCAGCTTGGCGGGAGGGGTCGAGCAGTACTTC
>TRBV12-3/TRBV12-4|NA|TRBJ1-2|NA
CASSLAGTQGYTF
TGTGCCAGCAGTTTAGCGGGGACACAGGGCTACACCTTC
>TRBV25-1|many|TRBJ1-1|NA
CASRDDRVAEAFF
TGTGCCAGCAGAGACGATAGGGTAGCTGAAGCTTTCTTT
>TRBV30|many|TRBJ2-1|TRBD2
CAWAQKRGSVINEQFF
TGTGCCTGGGCCCAAAAGCGGGGATCTGTTATCAATGAGCAGTTCTTC
>TRBV12-3/TRBV12-4|few|TRBJ2-5|NA
CASRGTGTQETQYF
TGTGCCAGCAGGGGAACAGGGACCCAAGAGACCCAGTACTTC
>TRBV18|many|TRBJ2-7|TRBD1
CASSLGQGDSEQYF
TGTGCCAGCTCCCTAGGACAGGGTGATTCCGAGCAGTACTTC
>TRBV9|many|TRBJ1-2|TRBD1
CASSATGGGGYTF
TGTGCCAGCAGCGCAACAGGGGGCGGAGGCTACACCTTC
>TRBV7-3|many|TRBJ2-1|NA
CASSPRAGVGNEQFF
TGTGCCAGCAGCCCCCGAGCAGGGGTTGGAAATGAGCAGTTCTTC
>TRBV18|many|TRBJ1-6|NA
CASSPGGSPLHF
TGTGCCAGCTCACCAGGTGGCTCACCCCTCCACTTT
>TRBV5-5|NA|TRBJ2-7|TRBD1
CASSPSGTGPYEQYF
TGTGCCAGCAGCCCTTCCGGGACAGGGCCCTACGAGCAGTACTTC
>TRBV7-9|NA|TRBJ2-7|NA
CASSLEVGGPSYEQYF
TGTGCCAGCAGCTTAGAAGTGGGGGGGCCGTCCTACGAGCAGTACTTC
>TRBV5-6|few|TRBJ2-6|TRBD1
CASSSRDRGYSSGTNVLTF
TGTGCCAGCAGCTCGAGGGACAGGGGATATTCTTCTGGGACCAACGTCCTGACTTTC